The clone carrying this TCR beta chain occurred once. This specimen belongs to a study of CD8 T cells in Susac syndrome. Study summary: Patients with Susac syndrome were, at the time of blood collection, therapy-naive, maintained on corticosteroids, or maintained on intravenous immunoglobulin alone.

When the RNA was reverse transcribed, random hexamers were used with an input of about 0.5 to 1 ug. TCRdb fed the immunoSEQ multiplex PCR reads into MiXCR, producing one record per CDR3 protein. The sample consists of some 190,000 distinct CDR3 sequences, about 95% of them appearing once. V dropped 10 bases and J dropped 9 bases, with 13 bases sitting between them. CDR3 length equals 11 residues. Germline V CDR1 and CDR2: MNHEY, SVGEGT. Input material: CD4+ T cells from PBMCs. This chain joins TRBV6-2 or TRBV6-3 and TRBJ2-1; perhaps TRBD1 as D (5 bases). This clonotype was sampled from a human donor with Susac syndrome. In DNA form, the CDR3 reads TGTGCCACCAGGCAAGACAGTGAGCAGTTCTTC. Residues: CATRQDSEQFF.